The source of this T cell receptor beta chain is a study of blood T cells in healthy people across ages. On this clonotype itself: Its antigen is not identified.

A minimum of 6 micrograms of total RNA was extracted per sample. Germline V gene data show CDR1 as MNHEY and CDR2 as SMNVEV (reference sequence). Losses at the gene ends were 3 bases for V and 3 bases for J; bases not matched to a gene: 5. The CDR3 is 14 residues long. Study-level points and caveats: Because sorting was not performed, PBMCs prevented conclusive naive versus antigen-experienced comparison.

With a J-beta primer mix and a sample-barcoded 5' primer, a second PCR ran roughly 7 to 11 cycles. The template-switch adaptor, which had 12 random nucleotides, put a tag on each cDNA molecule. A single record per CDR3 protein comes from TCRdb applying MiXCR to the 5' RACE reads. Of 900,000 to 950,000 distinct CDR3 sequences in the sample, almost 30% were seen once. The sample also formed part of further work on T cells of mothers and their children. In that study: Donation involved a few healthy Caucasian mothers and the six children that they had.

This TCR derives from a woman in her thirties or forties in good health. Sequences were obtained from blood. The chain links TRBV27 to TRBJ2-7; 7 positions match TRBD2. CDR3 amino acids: CASSFYGGFYEQYF. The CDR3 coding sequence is TGTGCCAGCAGTTTTTACGGGGGGTTCTACGAGCAGTACTTC.